This T cell receptor (beta chain) was recorded in a study of OX40 agonist ivuxolimab in advanced cancers. Study in general: Ivuxolimab, which patients received intravenously every 2 weeks, was dosed at 0.01 to 10 mg/kg.

Libraries were prepared by immunoSEQ multiplex PCR; TCRdb keeps only in-frame clonotypes and omits some of them. The data hold tens of thousands of clones, with around 89% observed a single time. Whole-study findings and limits: Expanded clones tended on average to be more numerous among CD8+ T cells than CD4+.

As for this clone: Its specificity is not known.

V was shortened by 1 base and J by 3 bases, with 11 bases between the two germline ends. The CDR3 consists of 15 residues. Germline V CDR1 and CDR2: SEHNR, FQNEAQ (reference sequence). The chain links TRBV7-9 to TRBJ2-3; D may be TRBD1 (6 bases). This receptor was taken from an adult with an advanced solid tumor such as melanoma, head and neck, liver or kidney cancer. The source material was CD4+ or CD8+ T cells sorted from blood, sampled in a trial of the OX40 agonist ivuxolimab. CDR3 amino acids: CASSLVTGTTDTQYF. CDR3 coding DNA: TGTGCCAGCAGCTTAGTGACAGGTACAACAGATACGCAGTATTTT.